This T cell receptor (beta chain) was captured in a study of Tregs in tolerant kidney transplant recipients. Regarding the study as a whole: Validation in larger populations is needed because few patients were studied. No direct test of biological reproducibility was done here.

Some clones are missing from TCRdb's copy, which holds only in-frame ones; the method was immunoSEQ multiplex PCR. The data show tens of thousands of clones, 80% to 85% seen once. Unstimulated Tregs (CD4+CD25+CD127-) and CD4+CD25- non-Tregs were sorted from PBMCs. This clone was seen just once. Its specificity is unknown. The CDR3 consists of 11 residues. Germline V gene sequence: CDR1 MNHEY, CDR2 SVGAGI. V was clipped by 1 base and J by 5 bases, with 2 bases between them. This TCR was sampled from a human donor in good health. The V call is TRBV6-5, the J call TRBJ2-5; no clear D gene. The material sequenced was CD4+ T cells from blood. The CDR3 DNA sequence: TGTGCCAGCAGTTACTTGGAGACCCAGTACTTC. This sequence encodes CASSYLETQYF.